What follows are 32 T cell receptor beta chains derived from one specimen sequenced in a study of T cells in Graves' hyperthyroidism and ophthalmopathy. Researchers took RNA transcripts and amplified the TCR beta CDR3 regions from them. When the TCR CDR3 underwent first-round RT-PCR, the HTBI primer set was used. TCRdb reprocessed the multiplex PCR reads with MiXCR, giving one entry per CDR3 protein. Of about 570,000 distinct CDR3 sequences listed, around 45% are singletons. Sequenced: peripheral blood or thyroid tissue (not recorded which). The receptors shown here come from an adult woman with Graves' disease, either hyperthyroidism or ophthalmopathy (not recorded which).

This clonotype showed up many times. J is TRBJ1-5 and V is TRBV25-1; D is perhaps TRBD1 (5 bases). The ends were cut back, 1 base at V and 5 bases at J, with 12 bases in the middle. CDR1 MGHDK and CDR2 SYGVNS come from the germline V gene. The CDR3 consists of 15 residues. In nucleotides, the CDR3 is TGTGCCAGCAGTGAATTCGGTGGGGGAGATCAGCCCCAGCATTTT. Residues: CASSEFGGGDQPQHF. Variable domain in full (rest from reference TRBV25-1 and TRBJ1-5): EADIYQTPRYLVIGTGKKITLECSQTMGHDKMYWYQQDPGMELHLIHYSYGVNSTEKGDLSSESTVSRIRTEHFPLTLESARPSHTSQYLCASSEFGGGDQPQHFGDGTRLSIL.

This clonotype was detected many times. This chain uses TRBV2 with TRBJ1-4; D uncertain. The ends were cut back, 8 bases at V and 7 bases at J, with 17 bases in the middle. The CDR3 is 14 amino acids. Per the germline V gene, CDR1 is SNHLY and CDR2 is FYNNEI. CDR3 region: CASSRYGLGEKLFF. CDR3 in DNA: TGTGCCAGCTCTCGGTATGGGTTGGGTGAAAAACTGTTTTTT.

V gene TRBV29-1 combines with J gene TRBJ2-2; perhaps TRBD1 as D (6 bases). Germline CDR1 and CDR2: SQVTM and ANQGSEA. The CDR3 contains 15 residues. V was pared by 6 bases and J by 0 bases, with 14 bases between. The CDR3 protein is CSVLRAGANTGELFF. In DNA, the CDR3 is TGCAGCGTCCTCAGGGCAGGGGCGAACACCGGGGAGCTGTTTTTT.

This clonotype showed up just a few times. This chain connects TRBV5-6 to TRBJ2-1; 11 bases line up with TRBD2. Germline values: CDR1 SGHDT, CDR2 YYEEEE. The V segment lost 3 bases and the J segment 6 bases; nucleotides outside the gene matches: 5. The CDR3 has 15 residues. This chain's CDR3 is CASSSIAGGLNEQFF. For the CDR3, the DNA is TGTGCCAGCAGCTCGATAGCGGGAGGGCTCAATGAGCAGTTCTTC.

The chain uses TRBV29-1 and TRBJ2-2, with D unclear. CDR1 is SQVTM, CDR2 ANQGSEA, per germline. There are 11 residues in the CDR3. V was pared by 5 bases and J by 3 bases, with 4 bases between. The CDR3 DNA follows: TGCAGCGTTCGCGACACCGGGGAGCTGTTTTTT. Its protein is CSVRDTGELFF.

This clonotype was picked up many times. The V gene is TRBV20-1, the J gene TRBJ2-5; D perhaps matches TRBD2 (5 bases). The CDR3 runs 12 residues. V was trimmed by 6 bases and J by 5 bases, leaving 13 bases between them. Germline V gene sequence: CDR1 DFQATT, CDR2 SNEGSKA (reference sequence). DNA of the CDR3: TGCAGTGCCATACAGCGGTCGGAGACCCAGTACTTC. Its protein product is CSAIQRSETQYF.

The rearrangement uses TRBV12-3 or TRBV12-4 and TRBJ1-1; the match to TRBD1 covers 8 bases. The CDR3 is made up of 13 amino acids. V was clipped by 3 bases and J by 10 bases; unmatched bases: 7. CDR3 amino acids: CASSFGQGFPAFF. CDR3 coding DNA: TGTGCCAGCAGTTTCGGACAGGGTTTCCCAGCTTTCTTT.

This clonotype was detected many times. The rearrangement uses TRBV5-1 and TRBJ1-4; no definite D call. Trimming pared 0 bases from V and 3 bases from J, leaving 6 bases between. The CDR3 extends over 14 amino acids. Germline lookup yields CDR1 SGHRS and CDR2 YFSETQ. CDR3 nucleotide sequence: TGCGCCAGCAGCTTGGTCAGCTCTAATGAAAAACTGTTTTTT. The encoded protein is CASSLVSSNEKLFF.

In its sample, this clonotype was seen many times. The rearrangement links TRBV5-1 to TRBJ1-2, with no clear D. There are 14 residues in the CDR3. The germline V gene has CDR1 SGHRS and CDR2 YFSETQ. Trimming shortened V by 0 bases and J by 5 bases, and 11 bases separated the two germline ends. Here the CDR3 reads CASSLDGGVYGYTF. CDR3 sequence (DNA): TGCGCCAGCAGCTTGGATGGCGGCGTATATGGCTACACCTTC.

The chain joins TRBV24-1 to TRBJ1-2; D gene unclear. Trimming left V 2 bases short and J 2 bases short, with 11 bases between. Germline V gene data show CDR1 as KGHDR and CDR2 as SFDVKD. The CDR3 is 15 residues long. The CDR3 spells CATSDWAGTNYGYTF. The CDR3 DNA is TGTGCCACCAGTGATTGGGCAGGAACGAACTATGGCTACACCTTC.

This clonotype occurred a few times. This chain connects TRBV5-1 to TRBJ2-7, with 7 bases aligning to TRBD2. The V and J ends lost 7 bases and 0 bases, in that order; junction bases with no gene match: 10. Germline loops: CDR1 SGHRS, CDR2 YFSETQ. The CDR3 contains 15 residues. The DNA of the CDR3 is TGCGCCAGCTCCTGGGAGGGCAGCTACTCCTACGAGCAGTACTTC. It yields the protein CASSWEGSYSYEQYF.

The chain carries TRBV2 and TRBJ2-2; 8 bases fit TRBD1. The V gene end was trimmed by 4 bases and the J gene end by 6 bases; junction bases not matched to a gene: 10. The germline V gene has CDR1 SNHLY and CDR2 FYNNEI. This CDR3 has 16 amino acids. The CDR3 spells CASSARGQGISGELFF. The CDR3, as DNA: TGTGCCAGCAGTGCCCGAGGACAGGGAATTTCCGGGGAGCTGTTTTTT. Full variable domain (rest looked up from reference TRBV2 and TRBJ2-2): EPEVTQTPSHQVTQMGQEVILRCVPISNHLYFYWYRQILGQKVEFLVSFYNNEISEKSEIFDDQFSVERPDGSNFTLKIRSTKLEDSAMYFCASSARGQGISGELFFGEGSRLTVL.

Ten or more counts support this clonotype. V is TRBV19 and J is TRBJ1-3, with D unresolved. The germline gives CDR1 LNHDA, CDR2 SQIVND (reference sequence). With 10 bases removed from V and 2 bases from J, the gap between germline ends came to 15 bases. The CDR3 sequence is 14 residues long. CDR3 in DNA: TGTGCCACCACGACGGGGTCCACTGGAAACACCATATATTTT. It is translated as CATTTGSTGNTIYF.

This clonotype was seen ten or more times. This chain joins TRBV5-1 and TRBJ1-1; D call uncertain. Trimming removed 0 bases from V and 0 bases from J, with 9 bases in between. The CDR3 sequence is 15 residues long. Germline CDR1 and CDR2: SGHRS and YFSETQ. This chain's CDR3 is CASSLGTAMNTEAFF. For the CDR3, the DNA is TGCGCCAGCAGCTTGGGGACCGCGATGAACACTGAAGCTTTCTTT.

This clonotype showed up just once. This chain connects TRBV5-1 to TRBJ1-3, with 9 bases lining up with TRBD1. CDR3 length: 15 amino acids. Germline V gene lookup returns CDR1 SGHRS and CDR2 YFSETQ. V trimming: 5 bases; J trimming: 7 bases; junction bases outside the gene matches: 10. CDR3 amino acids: CASRRDRDFLNTIYF. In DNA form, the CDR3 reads TGCGCCAGCAGGCGGGACAGGGATTTTCTGAACACCATATATTTT.

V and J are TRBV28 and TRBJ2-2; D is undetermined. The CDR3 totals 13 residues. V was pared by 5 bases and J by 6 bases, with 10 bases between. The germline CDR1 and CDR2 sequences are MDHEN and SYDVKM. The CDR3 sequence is CASSLNSPGELFF. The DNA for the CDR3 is TGTGCCAGCAGTCTAAATTCCCCCGGGGAGCTGTTTTTT.

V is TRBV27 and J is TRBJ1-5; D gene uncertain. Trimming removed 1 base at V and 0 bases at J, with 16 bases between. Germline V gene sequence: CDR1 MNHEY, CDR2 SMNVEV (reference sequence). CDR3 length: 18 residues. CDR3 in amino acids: CASSLFSPAHPSNQPQHF. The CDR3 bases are TGTGCCAGCAGTTTATTCTCCCCTGCGCACCCTAGCAATCAGCCCCAGCATTTT.

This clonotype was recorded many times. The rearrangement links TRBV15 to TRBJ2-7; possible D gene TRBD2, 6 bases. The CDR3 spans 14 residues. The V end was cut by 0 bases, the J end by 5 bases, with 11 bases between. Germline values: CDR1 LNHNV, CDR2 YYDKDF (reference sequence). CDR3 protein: CATSRDWGVDEQYF. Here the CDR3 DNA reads TGTGCCACCAGCAGAGATTGGGGGGTCGACGAGCAGTACTTC.

The CDR3 loop reads CSGHQQRSTEAFF. The CDR3 bases are TGCAGCGGTCATCAACAGAGGAGCACTGAAGCTTTCTTT. The gene calls are TRBV29-1 and TRBJ1-1, with D unresolved. Trimming stripped 7 bases from V and 4 bases from J, with 16 bases between. CDR1 is SQVTM and CDR2 is ANQGSEA in the germline V gene. The CDR3 is 13 amino acids. Using reference TRBV29-1 and TRBJ1-1 for the parts outside the CDR3, the full variable domain is SAVISQKPSRDICQRGTSLTIQCQVDSQVTMMFWYRQQPGQSLTLIATANQGSEATYESGFVIDKFPISRPNLTFSTLTVSNMSPEDSSIYLCSGHQQRSTEAFFGQGTRLTVV.

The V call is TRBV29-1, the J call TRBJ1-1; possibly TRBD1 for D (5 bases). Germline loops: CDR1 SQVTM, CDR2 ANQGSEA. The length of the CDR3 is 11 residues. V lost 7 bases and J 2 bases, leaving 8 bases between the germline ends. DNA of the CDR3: TGCAGCGGTGGACACAACACTGAAGCTTTCTTT. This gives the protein CSGGHNTEAFF.

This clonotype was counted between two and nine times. The CDR3 spells CATSKGETQYF. CDR3 DNA: TGTGCCACCAGCAAGGGAGAGACCCAGTACTTC. V and J are TRBV24-1 and TRBJ2-5; D remains ambiguous. The CDR3 has 11 amino acids. Germline assignment: CDR1 KGHDR and CDR2 SFDVKD. V dropped 7 bases and J dropped 4 bases, with 6 bases sitting between them.

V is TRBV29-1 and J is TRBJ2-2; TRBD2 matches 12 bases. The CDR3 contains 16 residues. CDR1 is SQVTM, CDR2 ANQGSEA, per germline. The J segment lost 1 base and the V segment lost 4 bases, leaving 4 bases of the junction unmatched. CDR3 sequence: CSVGRTSGMNTGELFF. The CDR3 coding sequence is TGCAGCGTTGGCAGGACTAGCGGGATGAACACCGGGGAGCTGTTTTTT.

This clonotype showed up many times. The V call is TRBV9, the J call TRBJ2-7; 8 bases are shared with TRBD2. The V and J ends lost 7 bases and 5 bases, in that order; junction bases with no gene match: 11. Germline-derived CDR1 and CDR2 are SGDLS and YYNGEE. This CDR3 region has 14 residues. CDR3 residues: CASGGSGSWNEQYF. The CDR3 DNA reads TGTGCCAGCGGGGGGAGCGGGAGTTGGAACGAGCAGTACTTC.

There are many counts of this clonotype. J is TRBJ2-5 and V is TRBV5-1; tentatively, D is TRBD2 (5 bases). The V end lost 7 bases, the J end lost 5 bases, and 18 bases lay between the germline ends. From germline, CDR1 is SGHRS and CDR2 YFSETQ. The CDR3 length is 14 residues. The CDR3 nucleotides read TGCGCCAGCGGGCAGGCCCTGGGAGTGGAGACCCAGTACTTC. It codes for CASGQALGVETQYF.

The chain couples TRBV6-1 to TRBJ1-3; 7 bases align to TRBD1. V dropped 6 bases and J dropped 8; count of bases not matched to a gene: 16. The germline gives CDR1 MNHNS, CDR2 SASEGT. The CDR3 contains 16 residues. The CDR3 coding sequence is TGTGCCAGCAGCCAGACAGGGACCTACTATGGCTACACCATATATTTT. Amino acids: CASSQTGTYYGYTIYF.

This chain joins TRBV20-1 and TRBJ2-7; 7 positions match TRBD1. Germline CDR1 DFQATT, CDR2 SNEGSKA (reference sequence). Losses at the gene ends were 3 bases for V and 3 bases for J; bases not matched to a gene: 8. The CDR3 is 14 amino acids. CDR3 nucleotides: TGCAGTGCTAGGCCCGCAGGGGGTTTCTACGAGCAGTACTTC. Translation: CSARPAGGFYEQYF.

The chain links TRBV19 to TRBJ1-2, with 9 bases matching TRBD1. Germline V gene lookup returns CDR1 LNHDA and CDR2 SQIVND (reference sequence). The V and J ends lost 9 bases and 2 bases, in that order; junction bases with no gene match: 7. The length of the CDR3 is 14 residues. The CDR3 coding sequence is TGTGCCAGCCGTTGGACAGGGGCCAACTATGGCTACACCTTC. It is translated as CASRWTGANYGYTF.

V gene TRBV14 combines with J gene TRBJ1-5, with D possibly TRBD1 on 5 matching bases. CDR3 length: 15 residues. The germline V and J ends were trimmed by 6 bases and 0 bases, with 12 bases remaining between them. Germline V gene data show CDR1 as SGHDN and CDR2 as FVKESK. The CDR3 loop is CASSEGRGSNQPQHF. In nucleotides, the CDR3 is TGTGCCAGCAGTGAGGGGAGGGGTAGCAATCAGCCCCAGCATTTT. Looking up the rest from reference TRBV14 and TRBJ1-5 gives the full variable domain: EAGVTQFPSHSVIEKGQTVTLRCDPISGHDNLYWYRRVMGKEIKFLLHFVKESKQDESGMPNNRFLAERTGGTYSTLKVQPAELEDSGVYFCASSEGRGSNQPQHFGDGTRLSIL.

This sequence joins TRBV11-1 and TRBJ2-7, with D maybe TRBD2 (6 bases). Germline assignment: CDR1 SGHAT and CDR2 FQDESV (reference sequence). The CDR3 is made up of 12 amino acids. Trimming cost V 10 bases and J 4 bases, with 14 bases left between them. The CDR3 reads CATGEDNYEQYF. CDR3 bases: TGTGCCACCGGGGAGGACAATTACGAGCAGTACTTC.

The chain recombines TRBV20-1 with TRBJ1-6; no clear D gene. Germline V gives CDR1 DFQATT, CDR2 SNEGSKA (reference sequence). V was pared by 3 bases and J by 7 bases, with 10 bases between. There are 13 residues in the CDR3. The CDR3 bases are TGCAGTGCTAGCTTAGATCCGAATTCACCCCTCCACTTT. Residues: CSASLDPNSPLHF.

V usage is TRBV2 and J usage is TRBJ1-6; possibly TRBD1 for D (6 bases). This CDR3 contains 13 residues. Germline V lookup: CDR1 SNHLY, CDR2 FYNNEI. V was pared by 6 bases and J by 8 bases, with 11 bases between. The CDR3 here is CASRGGRYSPLHF. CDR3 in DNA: TGTGCCAGCAGGGGGGGCAGATATTCACCCCTCCACTTT.

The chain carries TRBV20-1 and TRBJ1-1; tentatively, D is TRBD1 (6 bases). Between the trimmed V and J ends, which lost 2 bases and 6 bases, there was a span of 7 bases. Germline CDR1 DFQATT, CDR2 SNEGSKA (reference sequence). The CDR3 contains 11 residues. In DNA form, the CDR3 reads TGCAGTGCTAGAAGGGGGTCTGAAGCTTTCTTT. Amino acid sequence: CSARRGSEAFF.